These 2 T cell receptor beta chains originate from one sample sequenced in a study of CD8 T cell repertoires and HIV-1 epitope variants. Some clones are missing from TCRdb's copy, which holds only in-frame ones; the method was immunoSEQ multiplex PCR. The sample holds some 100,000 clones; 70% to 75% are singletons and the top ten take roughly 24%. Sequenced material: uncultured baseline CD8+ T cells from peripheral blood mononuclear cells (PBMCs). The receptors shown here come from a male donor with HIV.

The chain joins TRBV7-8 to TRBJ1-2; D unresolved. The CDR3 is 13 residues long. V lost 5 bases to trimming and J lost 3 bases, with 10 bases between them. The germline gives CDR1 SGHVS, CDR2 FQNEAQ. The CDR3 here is CASSPRTDYGYTF. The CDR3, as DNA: TGTGCCAGCAGCCCACGCACGGACTATGGCTACACCTTC.

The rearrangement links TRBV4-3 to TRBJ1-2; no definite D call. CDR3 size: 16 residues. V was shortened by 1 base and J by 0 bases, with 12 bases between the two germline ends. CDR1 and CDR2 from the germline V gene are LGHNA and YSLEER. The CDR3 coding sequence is TGCGCCAGCAGCCAAGGTCCGACTCCGGCTAACTATGGCTACACCTTC. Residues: CASSQGPTPANYGYTF.